The present TCR beta chain was sequenced within a study of T cell responses to AZD1222 COVID-19 vaccine. On this clone: The antigen remains unidentified.

Germline-derived CDR1 and CDR2 are ENHRY and SYGVKD. The V gene end was trimmed by 4 bases and the J gene end by 1 base; junction bases not matched to a gene: 3. CDR3 length: 14 residues. Sequencing was performed with immunoSEQ multiplex PCR; in TCRdb, only in-frame clones are kept and a portion is missing. This sample's table reports about 140,000 clones. Study-wide results and caveats: Spike-specific TCR breadth rose after two AZD1222 doses, and depth rose as well. Donor demographics were predominantly white British with a female majority; clonal diversity may be underestimated. It was only after the peak T cell response that any repertoires were sampled. Close to half of spike-specific TCRs reportedly recognize unmutated variant regions.

Sequenced: peripheral blood. The source of this sequence is an adult in good health. The chain has TRBV10-3 and TRBJ2-5; 7 nucleotides line up with TRBD1. CDR3 coding DNA: TGTGCCATCAGTGCGAGGACAGGCCAAGAGACCCAGTACTTC. It codes for CAISARTGQETQYF.